These 3 T cell receptor beta chains originate from one sample sequenced in a study of blood T cell repertoires in COVID-19. Using immunoSEQ multiplex PCR, the repertoire was profiled, and TCRdb retains in-frame clones only, with some absent. The sample consists of around 160,000 clones, approximately 85% of them appearing once. Specimen: peripheral blood. Receptors were obtained from an older woman with COVID-19, enrolled during active disease.

This chain connects TRBV7-2 to TRBJ1-2; 7 positions match TRBD1. The CDR3 has 14 amino acids. Germline assignment: CDR1 SGHTA and CDR2 FQGNSA. V trimming: 4 bases; J trimming: 0 bases; junction bases outside the gene matches: 2. The CDR3: CASSSGQSNYGYTF. In DNA, the CDR3 is TGTGCCAGCAGCTCGGGACAGTCTAACTATGGCTACACCTTC.

This sequence joins TRBV14 and TRBJ1-1, with 8 positions matching TRBD1. V gave up 2 bases and J gave up 3 bases; unmatched junction bases: 11. The CDR3 contains 17 residues. Germline CDR1 reads SGHDN; CDR2 reads FVKESK. As DNA, the CDR3 is TGTGCCAGCAGCCAACCGGGACAGGTCGCGTTTGACACTGAAGCTTTCTTT. Translated: CASSQPGQVAFDTEAFF.

The gene calls are TRBV3-1 (or the pseudogene TRBV3-2) and TRBJ1-1; D perhaps matches TRBD1 (5 bases). Germline-derived CDR1 and CDR2 are LGHDT and YNNKEL (reference sequence). CDR3 size: 14 residues. V lost 0 bases to trimming and J lost 1 base, with 6 bases between them. The CDR3 nucleotides are TGTGCCAGCAGCCAAGACGGGGGGAACACTGAAGCTTTCTTT. Translating it yields CASSQDGGNTEAFF.